This TCR beta chain was profiled in a study of blood T cell repertoires in COVID-19. Original handling: Estimated nucleated cell counts came from reference gene primer amplification. Sequencing used immunoSEQ multiplex PCR; TCRdb keeps in-frame clones, though not all of them. The V and J calls and the clone size are those of that table, but D and trimming were determined from the DNA. This repertoire shows roughly 43,000 clones, nearly 70% found once; its top ten account for approximately 6.2%. Trimming stripped 9 bases from V and 0 bases from J, with 14 bases between. The CDR3 covers 15 residues. Germline-derived CDR1 and CDR2 are ENHRY and SYGVKD.

The source of this sequence is a man at least 80 years old with acute or convalescent COVID-19. Sequencing was carried out using peripheral blood. The J gene is TRBJ2-2, the V gene TRBV10-3; D possibly corresponds to TRBD1 (6 bases). The CDR3 nucleotides read TGTGCCATAAGACCAGGACAGACGAACACCGGGGAGCTGTTTTTT. This translates into CAIRPGQTNTGELFF.